This T cell receptor beta chain is drawn from a study of Graves' ophthalmopathy and Graves' hyperthyroidism. Study-wide findings and caveats: Sensitivity of 65% to 71% and specificity of approximately 76% were achieved by the model that predicted ophthalmopathy progression.

This clonotype was recorded only once. What it recognizes is unknown. The sequenced template was RNA, covering the TCR beta CDR3 region. Second-round multiplex PCR followed a first-round RT-PCR using HTBI primers. TCRdb re-called the multiplex PCR reads with MiXCR, one entry per CDR3 protein. This sample carries 500,000 to 600,000 distinct CDR3 sequences, about 40% of them seen once, and the ten largest clones take 3.5% to 4.5%. Reliance was placed on clinical symptoms, serum thyroxine, TRAb, thyroid ultrasound and orbital computed tomography for diagnosis. In germline, CDR1 is SGHVS, CDR2 FQNEAQ. Trimming stripped 5 bases from V and 5 bases from J, with 13 bases between. The CDR3 length is 14 residues.

The source of this sequence is an adult man with Graves' hyperthyroidism. The sample taken for sequencing was peripheral blood or thyroid tissue (not recorded which). The gene calls are TRBV7-8 and TRBJ2-1; D possibly corresponds to TRBD2 (5 bases). The CDR3 bases are TGTGCCAGCAGCCCCGGACTGGAACACAATGAGCAGTTCTTC. It yields the protein CASSPGLEHNEQFF.